The 21 T cell receptor beta chains in this list originate from one sample, sequenced in a study of neurological immune-mediated disorders. In TCRdb, the 5' RACE reads were re-called with MiXCR into one record per CDR3 protein. Of about 62,000 distinct CDR3 sequences listed, around 4.8% were seen once; the top ten hold 3.4%. Source material: PBMCs. These receptors all stem from a woman in her forties or fifties with multiple sclerosis.

Ten or more counts support this clonotype. The V and J genes are TRBV6-5 and TRBJ1-2; 9 bases agree with TRBD1. Losses at the gene ends were 4 bases for V and 1 base for J; bases not matched to a gene: 13. The CDR3 has 18 residues. CDR1 and CDR2 from the germline V gene are MNHEY and SVGAGI. CDR3 sequence: CASSSPRPGTGFNYGYTF. CDR3 sequence (DNA): TGTGCCAGCAGTTCCCCTCGTCCCGGGACAGGGTTTAACTATGGCTACACCTTC.

This clonotype occurred a few times. V gene TRBV7-9 combines with J gene TRBJ2-2, with D possibly matching TRBD2 (7 bases). This CDR3 is built from 16 residues. V was trimmed by 7 bases and J by 5 bases, leaving 20 bases between them. Germline V gene lookup returns CDR1 SEHNR and CDR2 FQNEAQ (reference sequence). The CDR3 coding sequence is TGTGCCAGCACCAAAACCGGCGGGGGCCAGACCGGGGAGCTGTTTTTT. Its protein product is CASTKTGGGQTGELFF.

The J gene is TRBJ1-3, the V gene TRBV12-3 or TRBV12-4; possible D gene TRBD1, 5 bases. There are 16 residues in the CDR3. Trimming removed 1 base at V and 0 bases at J, with 10 bases between. Written as DNA, the CDR3 is TGTGCCAGCAGTTTAGGGGGGGGGATCTCTGGAAACACCATATATTTT. As protein: CASSLGGGISGNTIYF.

The CDR3 sequence: CASSTNYGYTF. CDR3 sequence (DNA): TGTGCCAGCAGTACTAACTATGGCTACACCTTC. The rearrangement uses TRBV6-6 and TRBJ1-2, with D uncertain. CDR1 and CDR2 from the germline V gene are MNHNY and SVGAGI (reference sequence). This CDR3 region has 11 residues. V was pared by 5 bases and J by 0 bases, with 1 base between.

This clonotype was observed many times. The chain is built from TRBV3-1 and TRBJ2-1; 7 positions agree with TRBD1. Trimming cost V 4 bases and J 4 bases; bases outside gene matches: 4. The CDR3 spans 14 residues. CDR1 and CDR2 (germline): LGHDT, YNNKEL (reference sequence). The DNA of the CDR3 is TGTGCCAGCAGCCTTCGGGACAGTTACAATGAGCAGTTCTTC. As protein: CASSLRDSYNEQFF.

This clonotype has ten or more counts. The chain combines TRBV7-2 with TRBJ2-4; D might be TRBD2 (6 bases). CDR1 is SGHTA, CDR2 FQGNSA, per germline. This CDR3 has 14 residues. Trimming took 2 bases from V and 1 from J, leaving 6 bases between them. CDR3 nucleotide sequence: TGTGCCAGCAGCTTACGGGGGGCCAAAAACATTCAGTACTTC. Encoded protein: CASSLRGAKNIQYF.

The genes are TRBV24-1 and TRBJ2-3; no definite D call. Trimming shortened V by 4 bases and J by 6 bases, and 13 bases separated the two germline ends. Germline assignment: CDR1 KGHDR and CDR2 SFDVKD. This CDR3 has 14 amino acids. CDR3 bases: TGTGCCACCAGTGACCGCGGAAACCAGGATACGCAGTATTTT. The encoded protein is CATSDRGNQDTQYF.

On this clonotype itself: At one boundary the junction diverges from the germline segment, which might be a read error. The chain carries TRBV5-1 and TRBJ1-6; D not resolved. Per germline, CDR1 SGHRS and CDR2 YFSETQ. The CDR3 spans 14 residues. CDR3 residues: CASSRRESNSPLNF. CDR3 DNA sequence: TGCGCCAGCAGCCGCCGGGAATCGAATTCACCCCTCAACTTT.

This clonotype has at least ten counts. The rearrangement joins TRBV9 to TRBJ1-2; unclear D gene. The length of the CDR3 is 13 residues. Germline CDR1 reads SGDLS; CDR2 reads YYNGEE. V gave up 4 bases and J gave up 5 bases, with 12 bases separating them. The CDR3 sequence is CASSLSEGYGYTF. The CDR3, as DNA: TGTGCCAGCAGCCTCTCCGAGGGTTATGGCTACACCTTC.

At least ten counts were recorded for this clonotype. This sequence joins TRBV14 and TRBJ1-1, with D tentatively TRBD1 (5 bases). This CDR3 is 14 amino acids long. Trimming cost V 2 bases and J 6 bases, with 13 bases left between them. The germline V gene encodes CDR1 SGHDN and CDR2 FVKESK. The CDR3 reads CASSQRGADAEAFF. CDR3 nucleotides: TGTGCCAGCAGCCAAAGAGGGGCCGACGCTGAAGCTTTCTTT.

This clonotype was found many times. The CDR3 nucleotides are TGTGCCAGCAGTCCATTTGGGGGCGAGCAGTACTTC. Translated, it gives CASSPFGGEQYF. V usage is TRBV5-5 and J usage is TRBJ2-7; perhaps D is TRBD1 or TRBD2 (5 bases each). CDR1 SGHKS and CDR2 YYEKEE come from the germline V gene (reference sequence). Deletions cut 5 bases from V and 6 bases from J, with 12 bases between. The CDR3 extends over 12 amino acids.

The chain carries TRBV6-2 or TRBV6-3 and TRBJ2-6, with a possible D match to TRBD1 (5 bases). The CDR3 extends over 15 amino acids. The V gene lost 5 bases and the J gene lost 1 base, with 9 bases spanning the gap. Germline assignment: CDR1 MNHEY and CDR2 SVGEGT. As DNA, the CDR3 is TGTGCCAGCAGTCGTAGGGGTTCTGGGGCCAACGTCCTGACTTTC. It is translated as CASSRRGSGANVLTF.

The sample holds many counts of this clonotype. The genes are TRBV5-6 and TRBJ1-5; perhaps TRBD1 as D (5 bases). The V end was cut by 1 base, the J end by 2 bases, with 13 bases between. The CDR3 sequence is 16 residues long. The germline CDR1 and CDR2 sequences are SGHDT and YYEEEE. The CDR3 bases are TGTGCCAGCAGCTTGCAGGCTAAAGGGGGCAATCAGCCCCAGCATTTT. Translating it yields CASSLQAKGGNQPQHF.

This clonotype was detected many times. The V call is TRBV12-3 or TRBV12-4, the J call TRBJ2-2, with D uncertain. The CDR3 length is 12 residues. Deletions cut 6 bases from V and 8 bases from J, with 10 bases between. The CDR3 nucleotides read TGTGCCAGCAGCTCGAGACCGGGGGAGCTGTTTTTT. Its protein is CASSSRPGELFF.

This clonotype was seen more than once but under ten times. This may come from a read error, since a much larger clone is one base off. The CDR3 loop is CASSYIYTTEAFF. The DNA of the CDR3 is TGTGCCAGCAGTTACATCTACACAACTGAAGCTTTCTTT. The rearrangement joins TRBV6-2 or TRBV6-3 to TRBJ1-1; no reliable D call. V shed 2 bases and J shed 5 bases, with 9 bases lying between them. The CDR3 length is 13 residues. Germline CDR1 and CDR2: MNHEY and SVGEGT.

The chain links TRBV20-1 to TRBJ2-7; 9 bases match TRBD2. With V trimmed by 6 bases and J by 5 bases, 14 bases remained unmatched. CDR1 and CDR2 from the germline V gene are DFQATT and SNEGSKA (reference sequence). The CDR3 totals 15 residues. The CDR3 is CSATNPASGVDEQYF. The DNA for the CDR3 is TGCAGTGCCACGAACCCCGCTAGCGGGGTCGACGAGCAGTACTTC.

This clonotype was observed many times. This sequence joins TRBV11-3 and TRBJ1-1; D unclear. The CDR3 consists of 14 residues. Trimming shortened V by 3 bases and J by 0 bases, and 8 bases separated the two germline ends. Germline assignment: CDR1 SGHNT and CDR2 YENEEA. Here the CDR3 reads CASSFRGMNTEAFF. CDR3 bases: TGTGCCAGCAGCTTTCGCGGCATGAACACTGAAGCTTTCTTT.

This clonotype was detected ten times or more. The chain links TRBV6-1 to TRBJ1-6, with D perhaps matching TRBD1 (6 bases). Germline values: CDR1 MNHNS, CDR2 SASEGT. This CDR3 is 14 amino acids long. V gave up 4 bases and J gave up 8 bases, with 12 bases separating them. This chain's CDR3 is CASSAGAAYSPLHF. CDR3 DNA: TGTGCCAGCAGTGCGGGGGCAGCTTATTCACCCCTCCACTTT.

This clonotype has at least ten counts. The chain uses TRBV28 and TRBJ2-3; no clear D gene. CDR3 length: 14 amino acids. Trimming took 11 bases from V and 1 from J, leaving 16 bases between them. Germline CDR1 reads MDHEN; CDR2 reads SYDVKM. DNA of the CDR3: TGTGCCTGTCAAACACCTGGAGGCACAGATACGCAGTATTTT. Translation gives CACQTPGGTDTQYF.

This clonotype appeared many times. The chain has TRBV20-1 and TRBJ2-3; TRBD2 might be the D (5 bases). CDR3 length equals 13 residues. Trimming shortened V by 5 bases and J by 3 bases, and 12 bases separated the two germline ends. The germline V gene has CDR1 DFQATT and CDR2 SNEGSKA (reference sequence). The CDR3 sequence: CSAEVEGTDTQYF. For the CDR3, the DNA is TGCAGTGCTGAGGTCGAGGGTACAGATACGCAGTATTTT.

This clonotype turned up a few times. One end of the junction does not line up with germline, which may come from a read error. The V gene is TRBV6-5, the J gene TRBJ1-5; TRBD1 matches at 11 bases. From germline, CDR1 is MNHEY and CDR2 SVGAGI. This CDR3 contains 15 residues. The CDR3 DNA reads TGTGCCAGCAGCCGGGACAGGGGGGAGAATCAGCCCCAGAATTTT. Its protein product is CASSRDRGENQPQNF.